This entry features one T cell receptor (beta chain) sequence. Clones were read by immunoSEQ multiplex PCR, and TCRdb kept only the in-frame ones, dropping some. The sample carries some 190,000 clones, 80% to 90% recorded once. The entry originates in a study of T cell responses to AZD1222 COVID-19 vaccine. Trimming removed 3 bases from V and 2 bases from J, with 4 bases in between. The CDR3 totals 11 residues. CDR1 is GTSNPN and CDR2 is SVGIG in the germline V gene (reference sequence). Sample: peripheral blood, taken on day 0 of AZD1222 vaccination. This sequence joins TRBV30 and TRBJ1-1; D is uncertain. The sequence was obtained from an adult in good health. The CDR3 DNA reads TGTGCCTGGAGGACTAACACTGAAGCTTTCTTT. It is translated as CAWRTNTEAFF.